The rows below give T cell receptor beta chains drawn from one sample of a study of human T cells and chemical hapten exposure. TCRdb itself ran the RACE reads through MiXCR, one entry per CDR3 protein. This sample has about 80,000 distinct CDR3 sequences, with around 13% found just once. This sample comprised whole blood, obtained in connection with sensitization to the hapten diphenylcyclopropenone (DPC). These TCRs come from a woman in her 50s with alopecia areata. Some clones in this sample may be carry-over from other donors' samples. Each CDR3 is given with its conserved first and last residue. The order of the fields is J gene, CDR3 length, V gene, CDR3 protein.

>TRBJ2-2|13|TRBV29-1
CSVDQINTGELFF
>TRBJ1-1|14|TRBV5-1
CASSPNPAGTEAFF
>TRBJ1-1|16|TRBV7-2
CASSLLIGAGDSEAFF
>TRBJ2-7|13|TRBV18
CASSPGTMYEQYF
>TRBJ2-4|15|TRBV6-2/TRBV6-3
CASSPGQVAKNIQYF
>TRBJ2-7|14|TRBV6-5
CASSYYRSSDEQYF
>TRBJ2-5|13|TRBV11-2
CASTLTSFGTQYF
>TRBJ2-1|14|TRBV6-5
CASSPRLVAWEQFF
>TRBJ2-5|14|TRBV20-1
CSAEPGQGAETQYF
>TRBJ1-1|15|TRBV5-5
CASNRNTGTNTEAFF
>TRBJ2-3|15|TRBV20-1
CSASGRALRTDTQYF
>TRBJ2-2|14|TRBV7-6
CASSPLRDTGELFF
>TRBJ1-2|14|TRBV3-1
CASSQGASVYGYTF